The 14 T cell receptor beta chains below were found in one sample sequenced in a study of blood T cells in healthy people across ages. A second about 6 to 12 cycle PCR used barcoded and J-beta primers. TCRdb re-derived calls from the 5' RACE reads in MiXCR, one entry per CDR3 protein. Among some 750,000 distinct CDR3 sequences listed, 20% to 25% were seen once. Sequencing used blood. The receptors come from a man between 70 and 80 years old in good health.

This clonotype was found a few times. This chain connects TRBV28 to TRBJ1-2; the D gene is possibly TRBD1 (5 bases). The germline gives CDR1 MDHEN, CDR2 SYDVKM. CDR3 size: 13 residues. Between the trimmed V and J ends, which lost 10 bases and 4 bases, there was a span of 16 bases. The CDR3 region is CATLRDGSYGYTF. Here the CDR3 DNA reads TGTGCCACCCTGAGGGACGGGAGCTATGGCTACACCTTC.

With respect to this clonotype: This sequence may be a read error, since a much larger clone differs from it by one base. The rearrangement uses TRBV7-8 and TRBJ2-5, with D perhaps matching TRBD1 or TRBD2 (7 bases each). CDR3 size: 13 residues. V was cut by 11 bases and J by 2 bases, with 15 bases left in between. Germline V CDR1 and CDR2: SGHVS, FQNEAQ. As DNA, the CDR3 is TGTGCCGGCGGGGGACAGACGCAAGAGACCCAGTACTTC. Residues: CAGGGQTQETQYF.

In this sample, this clonotype turned up a few times. The J gene is TRBJ2-2, the V gene TRBV12-3 or TRBV12-4; D unclear. V shed 5 bases and J shed 7 bases, with 8 bases lying between them. CDR3 length equals 12 residues. The CDR3 reads CASSPLRGELFF. In nucleotides, the CDR3 is TGTGCCAGCAGTCCACTCCGCGGGGAGCTGTTTTTT.

A word on this clonotype: Relative to the germline gene, one junction end is altered; a read error may explain this. V usage is TRBV7-9 and J usage is TRBJ1-2; no firm D call. The CDR3 has 13 residues. Germline lookup yields CDR1 SEHNR and CDR2 FQNEAQ (reference sequence). CDR3 DNA sequence: TGTGCCTGCAGCTTAGCGCGGGACTATGGCTACACCTTC. Amino acid sequence: CACSLARDYGYTF.

This rearrangement joins TRBV12-3 or TRBV12-4 to TRBJ2-7, with TRBD1 as a possible D gene (6 bases). The ends were cut back, 6 bases at V and 3 bases at J, with 12 bases in the middle. The CDR3 length is 13 residues. The CDR3, as DNA: TGTGCCAGCAGCCTTTCACAGGGCTACGAGCAGTACTTC. This encodes CASSLSQGYEQYF.

The chain has TRBV29-1 and TRBJ2-7; no reliable D call. Germline-derived CDR1 and CDR2 are SQVTM and ANQGSEA. V was cut by 4 bases and J by 7 bases, with 14 bases left in between. This CDR3 is 12 amino acids long. The CDR3: CSVAVALGEQYF. The DNA for the CDR3 is TGCAGCGTTGCTGTGGCGTTAGGTGAGCAGTACTTC.

The J gene is TRBJ1-1, the V gene TRBV5-1; 7 bases match TRBD1. The V segment lost 3 bases and the J segment 5 bases; nucleotides outside the gene matches: 7. The CDR3 has 14 residues. Germline V gives CDR1 SGHRS, CDR2 YFSETQ. As DNA, the CDR3 is TGCGCCAGCAGCTACTCTACAGGGGAAACTGAAGCTTTCTTT. Amino acid sequence: CASSYSTGETEAFF.

The V and J genes are TRBV5-1 and TRBJ2-3; D is unresolved. Germline assignment: CDR1 SGHRS and CDR2 YFSETQ. The CDR3 is 15 amino acids. Trimming took 5 bases from V and 3 from J, leaving 16 bases between them. CDR3: CASRSEWAGTDTQYF. Here the CDR3 DNA reads TGCGCCAGCAGGTCTGAATGGGCCGGAACAGATACGCAGTATTTT.

This clonotype came up a few times. This chain links TRBV3-1 with TRBJ2-5; D possibly corresponds to TRBD1 (6 bases). This CDR3 has 15 residues. The germline V and J ends were trimmed by 0 bases and 4 bases, with 12 bases remaining between them. Germline loops: CDR1 LGHDT, CDR2 YNNKEL (reference sequence). This chain's CDR3 is CASSQEEGHGETQYF. CDR3 nucleotides: TGTGCCAGCAGCCAAGAAGAGGGACACGGAGAGACCCAGTACTTC.

This clonotype has only a few counts. Its ends do not fully match the called genes, so a read error is possible. The rearrangement uses TRBV3-1 and TRBJ2-6, with no clear D. The CDR3 extends over 12 amino acids. The germline gives CDR1 LGHDT, CDR2 YNNKEL (reference sequence). CDR3 residues: CASSQNLPPITF. The CDR3 region has the DNA TGTGCCAGCAGCCAGAACCTCCCCCCCATTACCTTC.

This clonotype was seen more than once but under ten times. The rearrangement joins TRBV5-1 to TRBJ1-4, with 10 nucleotides matching TRBD1. CDR3 size: 13 residues. Germline V CDR1 and CDR2: SGHRS, YFSETQ. V dropped 3 bases and J dropped 11; count of bases not matched to a gene: 4. DNA for the CDR3: TGCGCCAGCAGCTGGGGGACAGGGGAGAAACTGTTTTTT. Translating gives CASSWGTGEKLFF.

This clonotype was counted only a few times. This rearrangement joins TRBV4-1 to TRBJ1-5; possible D gene TRBD1, 6 bases. The CDR3 covers 21 residues. V was clipped by 6 bases and J by 4 bases, with 34 bases between them. Per germline, CDR1 MGHRA and CDR2 YSYEKL. The CDR3 loop reads CASRPRLVRGRNSSPNQPQHF. The CDR3, as DNA: TGCGCCAGCAGGCCAAGATTGGTTCGGGGGCGAAATTCCTCACCAAATCAGCCCCAGCATTTT.

This clonotype turned up a few times. The V call is TRBV7-9, the J call TRBJ2-7; no definite D call. Germline CDR1 and CDR2: SEHNR and FQNEAQ (reference sequence). This CDR3 region has 13 residues. V dropped 2 bases and J dropped 6 bases, with 11 bases sitting between them. The CDR3 reads CASSLIVTAEQYF. In nucleotides, the CDR3 is TGTGCCAGCAGCTTAATCGTTACGGCCGAGCAGTACTTC.

The chain recombines TRBV20-1 with TRBJ2-3; D may correspond to TRBD1 or TRBD2 (5 bases each). The CDR3 consists of 15 residues. From germline, CDR1 is DFQATT and CDR2 SNEGSKA (reference sequence). The V gene lost 0 bases and the J gene lost 1 base, with 11 bases spanning the gap. DNA for the CDR3: TGCAGTGCTAGAGATAGGGACGGTGGCACAGATACGCAGTATTTT. Translating it yields CSARDRDGGTDTQYF.